The clone carrying this T cell receptor beta chain has only one observation. RNA was isolated and reverse transcribed to cDNA, the sequencing template. Libraries were prepared by immunoSEQ multiplex PCR; TCRdb keeps only in-frame clonotypes and omits some of them. The sample carries about 150,000 clones, more than 45% recorded once. This sample is drawn from a study of CD8+ T cells in alopecia areata. This CDR3 region has 15 residues. In germline, CDR1 is GTSNPN, CDR2 SVGIG (reference sequence). The V end was cut by 1 base, the J end by 2 bases, with 14 bases between. This chain uses TRBV30 with TRBJ1-2, with unresolved D. Sequencing used CD8+ T cells sorted from blood, obtained at week 0. The TCR comes from a human donor with alopecia areata. CDR3: CAWSATLRRNYGYTF. The DNA for the CDR3 is TGTGCCTGGAGTGCTACCCTACGACGGAACTATGGCTACACCTTC.